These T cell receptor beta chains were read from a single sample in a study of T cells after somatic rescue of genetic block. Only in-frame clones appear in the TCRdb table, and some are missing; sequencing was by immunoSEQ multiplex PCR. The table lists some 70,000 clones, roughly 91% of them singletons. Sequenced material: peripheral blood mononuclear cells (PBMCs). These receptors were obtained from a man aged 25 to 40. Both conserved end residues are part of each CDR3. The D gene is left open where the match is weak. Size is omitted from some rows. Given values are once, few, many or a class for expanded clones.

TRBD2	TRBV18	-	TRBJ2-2	CASSPLAGTGELFF	TGTGCCAGCTCACCACTAGCGGGAACCGGGGAGCTGTTTTTT
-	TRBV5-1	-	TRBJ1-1	CASSFGAATMNTEAFF	TGCGCCAGCAGCTTCGGGGCAGCGACCATGAACACTGAAGCTTTCTTT
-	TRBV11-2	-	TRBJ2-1	CASSSLMGRGAVEQFF	TGTGCCAGCAGCTCCCTCATGGGAAGGGGAGCGGTTGAGCAGTTCTTC
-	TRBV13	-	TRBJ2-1	CASSQTLDEQFF	TGTGCCAGCAGCCAGACGTTGGATGAGCAGTTCTTC
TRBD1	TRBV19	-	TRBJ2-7	CASSTNRGTYEQYF	TGTGCCAGTAGTACAAACAGGGGGACCTACGAGCAGTACTTC
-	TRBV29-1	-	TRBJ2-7	CSVKKVLTGEQYF	TGCAGCGTGAAGAAGGTCCTAACGGGCGAGCAGTACTTC
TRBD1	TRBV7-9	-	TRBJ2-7	CASSSLDRVAGEQYF	TGTGCCAGCAGCTCCCTCGACAGGGTGGCGGGCGAGCAGTACTTC
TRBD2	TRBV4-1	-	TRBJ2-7	CASSRQLAGEYEQYF	TGCGCCAGCAGCCGACAACTAGCGGGAGAATACGAGCAGTACTTC
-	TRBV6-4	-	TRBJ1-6	CASSADWYNSPLHF	TGTGCCAGCAGTGCCGACTGGTATAATTCACCCCTCCACTTT
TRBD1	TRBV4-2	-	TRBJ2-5	CASSQSRGQETQYF	TGTGCCAGCAGCCAAAGCAGGGGGCAAGAGACCCAGTACTTC
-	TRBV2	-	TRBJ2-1	CASSERDMGRDEQFF	TGTGCCAGCAGTGAGCGGGACATGGGAAGGGATGAGCAGTTCTTC
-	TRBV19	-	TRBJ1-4	CASSRVYNEKLFF	TGTGCCAGTAGCCGGGTATATAATGAAAAACTGTTTTTT
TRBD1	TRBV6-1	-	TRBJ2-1	CASKVRGNSYNEQFF	TGTGCCAGCAAGGTCAGGGGGAACTCCTACAATGAGCAGTTCTTC
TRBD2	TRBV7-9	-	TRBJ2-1	CASRHGGRLTNEQFF	TGTGCCAGCAGACATGGCGGGAGGCTGACCAATGAGCAGTTCTTC
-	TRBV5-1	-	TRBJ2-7	CASSLTGSYEQYF	TGCGCCAGCAGCTTGACAGGTTCCTACGAGCAGTACTTC
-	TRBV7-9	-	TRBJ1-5	CASSSQVDSNQPQHF	TGTGCCAGCAGCTCCCAGGTAGATAGCAATCAGCCCCAGCATTTT
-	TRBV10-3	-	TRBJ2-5	CAIRDSGETQYF	TGTGCCATCAGGGACAGTGGGGAGACCCAGTACTTC
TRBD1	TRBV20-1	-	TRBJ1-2	CSARSGTGHTF	TGCAGTGCTAGATCGGGGACAGGGCACACCTTC
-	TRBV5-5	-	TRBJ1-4	CASSDATASNEKLFF	TGTGCCAGCAGTGATGCCACCGCCTCTAATGAAAAACTGTTTTTT
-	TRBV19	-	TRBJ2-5	CASRLANQETQYF	TGTGCCAGCCGGTTGGCGAATCAAGAGACCCAGTACTTC
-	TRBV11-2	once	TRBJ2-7	CASSLVGGRRDSYEQYF	TGTGCCAGCAGCTTAGTGGGGGGACGGAGAGACTCCTACGAGCAGTACTTC
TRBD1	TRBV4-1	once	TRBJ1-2	CASSQDEGTGGYYGYTF	TGCGCCAGCAGCCAAGATGAAGGAACAGGGGGCTACTATGGCTACACCTTC
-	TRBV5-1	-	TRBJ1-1	CASSSSYRAEAFF	TGCGCCAGCAGCTCGAGTTACAGGGCTGAAGCTTTCTTT
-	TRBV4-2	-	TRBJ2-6	CASMGGRSGANVLTF	TGTGCCAGCATGGGGGGTCGGTCTGGGGCCAACGTCCTGACTTTC
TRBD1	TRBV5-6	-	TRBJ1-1	CASSSWTGGSLHSNTEAFF	TGTGCCAGCAGCTCTTGGACAGGGGGCAGCCTACACTCGAACACTGAAGCTTTCTTT
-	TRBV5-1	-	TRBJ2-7	CASSYSGNYEQYF	TGCGCCAGCAGCTATTCGGGAAATTACGAGCAGTACTTC
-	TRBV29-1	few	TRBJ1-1	CSVSQGLNTEAFF	TGCAGCGTTTCGCAGGGTCTGAACACTGAAGCTTTCTTT
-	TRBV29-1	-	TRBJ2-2	CSAAGPIGELFF	TGCAGCGCGGCGGGACCGATCGGGGAGCTGTTTTTT
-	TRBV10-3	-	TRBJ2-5	CAIRTGEGETQYF	TGTGCCATCAGGACAGGGGAGGGGGAGACCCAGTACTTC
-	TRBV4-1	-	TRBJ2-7	CASSREPGPATSYEQYF	TGCGCCAGCAGCCGAGAGCCGGGACCAGCAACCTCCTACGAGCAGTACTTC
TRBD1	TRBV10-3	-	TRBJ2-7	CAISEQQGAEQYF	TGTGCCATCAGTGAGCAACAGGGGGCCGAGCAGTACTTC
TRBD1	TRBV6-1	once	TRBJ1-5	CASSASTGRAQPQHF	TGTGCCAGCAGTGCCTCGACAGGGAGGGCTCAGCCCCAGCATTTT
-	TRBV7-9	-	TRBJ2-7	CASSPSYEQYF	TGTGCCAGCAGCCCGAGCTACGAGCAGTACTTC
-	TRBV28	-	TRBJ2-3	CASSTLAADGDTQYF	TGTGCCAGCAGTACCTTAGCGGCGGACGGGGATACGCAGTATTTT
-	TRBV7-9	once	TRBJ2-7	CASSGIKRQGNLYEQYF	TGTGCCAGCAGCGGAATTAAGAGGCAGGGCAACCTCTACGAGCAGTACTTC
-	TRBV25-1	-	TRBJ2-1	CASGDGSYNEQFF	TGTGCCAGCGGGGACGGCTCCTACAATGAGCAGTTCTTC
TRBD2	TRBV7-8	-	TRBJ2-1	CASSLVGSGRVDNEQFF	TGTGCCAGCAGCTTAGTTGGTAGCGGGAGGGTCGACAATGAGCAGTTCTTC
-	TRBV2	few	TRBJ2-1	CASSEVWIGGNEQFF	TGTGCCAGCAGTGAAGTGTGGATTGGGGGCAATGAGCAGTTCTTC
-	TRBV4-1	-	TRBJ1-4	CASSRDPGPRNEKLFF	TGCGCCAGCAGCCGGGACCCAGGCCCCCGGAATGAAAAACTGTTTTTT
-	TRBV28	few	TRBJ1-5	CASSPGRWKSHQPQHF	TGTGCCAGCAGCCCGGGACGGTGGAAAAGTCATCAGCCCCAGCATTTT
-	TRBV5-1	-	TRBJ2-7	CASSEGDGRVHEQYF	TGCGCCAGCAGCGAAGGGGACGGGAGAGTCCACGAGCAGTACTTC
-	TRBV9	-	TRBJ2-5	CASSASGGGFQETQYF	TGTGCCAGCAGCGCGTCGGGAGGGGGCTTCCAAGAGACCCAGTACTTC